Each of the 8 T cell receptor beta chains below was sequenced from the same sample in a study of cytomegalovirus exposure and HLA in healthy donors. The primer mix had 60 Vbeta and 13 Jbeta primers. Method: immunoSEQ multiplex PCR; TCRdb's copy keeps in-frame clones and lacks some. The table lists about 180,000 clones, around 80% of them singletons. Sequencing was performed on PBMCs. These receptors were obtained from a girl under 18 in good health and CMV-seropositive.

The V gene is TRBV10-3, the J gene TRBJ1-2; D not resolved. CDR1 is ENHRY, CDR2 SYGVKD, per germline. Trimming left V 4 bases short and J 3 bases short, with 18 bases between. There are 16 residues in the CDR3. DNA for the CDR3: TGTGCCATCAGTGGGGCCGTTTGGCGATCTGACTATGGCTACACCTTC. This encodes CAISGAVWRSDYGYTF.

This clone has just one count. The V call is TRBV25-1, the J call TRBJ2-2; unclear D gene. Germline V gene sequence: CDR1 MGHDK, CDR2 SYGVNS. The CDR3 is made up of 13 amino acids. V was shortened by 2 bases and J by 4 bases, with 5 bases between the two germline ends. CDR3 nucleotide sequence: TGTGCCAGCAGTGAACGACTCACCGGGGAGCTGTTTTTT. Translating it yields CASSERLTGELFF. Based on the CDR3 plus reference TRBV25-1 and TRBJ2-2, the full variable domain is EADIYQTPRYLVIGTGKKITLECSQTMGHDKMYWYQQDPGMELHLIHYSYGVNSTEKGDLSSESTVSRIRTEHFPLTLESARPSHTSQYLCASSERLTGELFFGEGSRLTVL.

V and J are TRBV6-5 and TRBJ2-6; maybe TRBD2 (5 bases). The CDR3 runs to 14 residues. V was clipped by 1 base and J by 9 bases, with 10 bases between them. Germline CDR1 and CDR2: MNHEY and SVGAGI. CDR3 amino acids: CASSYLRENNVLTF. CDR3 nucleotides: TGTGCCAGCAGTTACTTAAGGGAGAACAACGTCCTGACTTTC.

V gene TRBV4-1 combines with J gene TRBJ2-1, with 9 positions matching TRBD1. With V trimmed by 5 bases and J by 4 bases, 6 bases remained unmatched. CDR1 is MGHRA and CDR2 is YSYEKL in the germline V gene. The CDR3 is 15 residues long. The CDR3 bases are TGCGCCAGCAGCTACCGGGACAGGGAATACAATGAGCAGTTCTTC. It encodes CASSYRDREYNEQFF.

V is TRBV10-3 and J is TRBJ2-3, with 11 bases fitting TRBD2. Germline V gene lookup returns CDR1 ENHRY and CDR2 SYGVKD. This CDR3 has 17 amino acids. The V and J ends lost 2 bases and 0 bases, in that order; junction bases with no gene match: 4. The CDR3 spells CAISELRTSGSTDTQYF. CDR3 DNA sequence: TGTGCCATCAGTGAGCTTAGGACTAGCGGGAGCACAGATACGCAGTATTTT.

This clone appeared a few times. The chain uses TRBV6-1 and TRBJ2-7, with 9 bases identical to TRBD1. J gave up 2 bases and V 4 bases, and 6 bases lay outside the gene matches. Germline V gene lookup returns CDR1 MNHNS and CDR2 SASEGT. This CDR3 is 15 amino acids long. CDR3 sequence reads: CASSAWDRATYEQYF. The CDR3, as DNA: TGTGCCAGCAGTGCATGGGACAGGGCCACCTACGAGCAGTACTTC.

This clone was observed a few times. The chain uses TRBV5-4 and TRBJ2-5, with 7 nucleotides matching TRBD1. The CDR3 is made up of 15 amino acids. V lost 0 bases, J lost 5 bases, and 7 bases stayed unmatched. Looked up from germline, CDR1 is SGHNT and CDR2 is YYREEE (reference sequence). The DNA for the CDR3 is TGTGCCAGCAGCTTGGACAGGGGCACACGGGAGACCCAGTACTTC. Its protein product is CASSLDRGTRETQYF.

The V and J genes are TRBV2 and TRBJ2-7, with TRBD1 identical over 9 bases. The CDR3 has 14 amino acids. Germline CDR1 SNHLY, CDR2 FYNNEI. Trimming at V came to 4 bases and at J to 5 bases, leaving 6 bases not matched to a gene. As DNA, the CDR3 is TGTGCCAGCAGTGCCTGGACAGGGGCCCACGAGCAGTACTTC. This sequence encodes CASSAWTGAHEQYF.